The rows below give T cell receptor beta chains drawn from one sample of a study of shared clonotypes between healthy human individuals. TCRdb keeps only in-frame clones here, not all; method: immunoSEQ multiplex PCR. Among a few hundred thousand clones listed, less than 75% were seen once. The sequencing input was memory CD4+ T cells sorted from blood. These receptors were collected from a young man in good health. Both conserved end residues are part of each CDR3. D genes are given only for firm matches. Rows may omit the clone size; those that give it use once, few, many or a size class.

D | size | J | V | CDR3 | DNA
TRBD1 | NA | TRBJ1-4 | TRBV10-2 | CATKKDGTGGRKLFF | TGCGCCACCAAGAAAGACGGGACAGGGGGACGAAAACTGTTTTTT
NA | NA | TRBJ2-5 | TRBV10-3 | CAISESGPGTGETQYF | TGTGCCATCAGTGAGTCAGGACCTGGAACGGGAGAGACCCAGTACTTC
NA | NA | TRBJ2-3 | TRBV29-1 | CSGSGSSTDTQYF | TGCAGCGGGAGCGGGTCTAGCACAGATACGCAGTATTTT
NA | NA | TRBJ2-7 | TRBV2 | CASSESQLGEQYF | TGTGCCAGCAGTGAATCTCAACTGGGCGAGCAGTACTTC
NA | NA | TRBJ2-5 | TRBV6-6 | CASGIETQYF | TGTGCCAGCGGGATAGAGACCCAGTACTTC
TRBD1 | NA | TRBJ2-7 | TRBV19 | CASSVGTDYEQYF | TGTGCCAGTAGTGTCGGGACAGACTACGAGCAGTACTTC
NA | NA | TRBJ1-2 | TRBV30 | CAWSVGSLGGLYGYTF | TGTGCCTGGAGTGTAGGCTCCTTAGGGGGGCTTTATGGCTACACCTTC
NA | NA | TRBJ2-3 | TRBV6-1 | CASSPRVSTDTQYF | TGTGCCAGCAGCCCTAGGGTTAGCACAGATACGCAGTATTTT
TRBD1 | NA | TRBJ2-7 | TRBV7-2 | CASSPGQGRFYEQYF | TGTGCCAGCAGCCCGGGACAGGGAAGATTTTACGAGCAGTACTTC
TRBD2 | NA | TRBJ2-7 | TRBV28 | CASSLWGEAGGSYEQYF | TGTGCCAGCAGTTTATGGGGCGAGGCGGGAGGCTCCTACGAGCAGTACTTC
TRBD2 | NA | TRBJ2-5 | TRBV27 | CASSNPGTSGGAQYF | TGTGCCAGCAGTAACCCCGGGACTAGCGGGGGGGCCCAGTACTTC
NA | NA | TRBJ1-1 | TRBV23-1 | CASSQSGGSTEAFF | TGCGCCAGCAGTCAATCAGGGGGATCGACTGAAGCTTTCTTT
NA | NA | TRBJ1-1 | TRBV28 | CASSLSRAEAFF | TGTGCCAGCAGTTTAAGCCGGGCTGAAGCTTTCTTT
NA | NA | TRBJ1-1 | TRBV27 | CASSGVATEAFF | TGTGCCAGCAGTGGGGTGGCGACTGAAGCTTTCTTT
TRBD2 | NA | TRBJ2-3 | TRBV18 | CASSPRVGGSDTQYF | TGTGCCAGCTCACCACGAGTGGGAGGGTCAGATACGCAGTATTTT
NA | NA | TRBJ2-1 | TRBV21-1 | CASSRGRPRAYNEQFF | TGTGCCAGCAGCCGGGGGAGGCCCCGGGCCTACAATGAGCAGTTCTTC
NA | NA | TRBJ2-2 | TRBV28 | CASTQYTGELFF | TGTGCCAGCACCCAATACACCGGGGAGCTGTTTTTT
TRBD2 | once | TRBJ2-1 | TRBV25-1 | CASSETGLAEQFF | TGTGCCAGCAGTGAAACGGGACTAGCGGAGCAGTTCTTC
NA | NA | TRBJ2-1 | TRBV5-4 | CASSLQNRIPYNEQFF | TGTGCCAGCAGCTTGCAAAACAGGATCCCCTACAATGAGCAGTTCTTC
NA | once | TRBJ2-7 | TRBV7-9 | CASSPDGHLAYEQYF | TGTGCCAGCAGCCCCGACGGACACCTCGCCTACGAGCAGTACTTC
NA | NA | TRBJ1-1 | TRBV12-5 | CASGPSVLGDTEAFF | TGTGCTAGTGGCCCGTCTGTGTTGGGGGACACTGAAGCTTTCTTT
NA | NA | TRBJ2-7 | TRBV11-2 | CASSLQGNSYEQYF | TGTGCCAGCAGCTTACAGGGTAACTCCTACGAGCAGTACTTC
NA | NA | TRBJ2-2 | TRBV20-1 | CSARLRGELFF | TGCAGTGCTAGGTTGAGGGGGGAGCTGTTTTTT
NA | few | TRBJ1-4 | TRBV10-1 | CASSESAGGKLFF | TGCGCCAGCAGTGAGTCGGCGGGTGGAAAACTGTTTTTT
NA | few | TRBJ2-5 | TRBV5-4 | CASSFLASQETQYF | TGTGCCAGCAGCTTCCTAGCTTCCCAAGAGACCCAGTACTTC
TRBD1 | once | TRBJ2-1 | TRBV10-1 | CASSDQLTGANEQFF | TGCGCCAGCAGTGACCAATTGACAGGGGCCAATGAGCAGTTCTTC
NA | many | TRBJ2-3 | TRBV6-4 | CASSAKSADTQYF | TGTGCCAGCAGCGCCAAATCAGCAGATACGCAGTATTTT
NA | NA | TRBJ2-5 | TRBV2 | CASSTRLGGQETQYF | TGTGCCAGCAGCACGAGGTTGGGGGGTCAGGAGACCCAGTACTTC
TRBD1 | NA | TRBJ2-7 | TRBV25-1 | CASSEHRGLTSYEQYF | TGTGCCAGCAGTGAACACAGGGGGCTTACTTCCTACGAGCAGTACTTC
NA | NA | TRBJ2-1 | TRBV10-3 | CAISDGLVTNEQFF | TGTGCCATCAGTGATGGGTTAGTAACCAATGAGCAGTTCTTC
TRBD2 | NA | TRBJ2-7 | TRBV30 | CAWSWKGDGRGF | TGTGCCTGGAGTTGGAAGGGAGACGGGAGGGGCTTC
NA | once | TRBJ2-2 | TRBV11-2 | CASSGRIRANTGELFF | TGTGCCAGCAGCGGGAGAATAAGGGCGAACACCGGGGAGCTGTTTTTT
NA | NA | TRBJ2-6 | TRBV5-1 | CASRQPGGANVLTF | TGCGCCAGCAGACAACCGGGCGGGGCCAACGTCCTGACTTTC
NA | NA | TRBJ2-7 | TRBV13 | CASSSRPPYEQYF | TGTGCCAGCAGCTCCCGACCGCCCTACGAGCAGTACTTC
NA | NA | TRBJ2-1 | TRBV18 | CASSPFGGAYNEQFF | TGTGCCAGCTCACCATTTGGCGGGGCATACAATGAGCAGTTCTTC
NA | NA | TRBJ2-5 | TRBV7-8 | CASTLPEGQETQYF | TGTGCCAGCACCCTTCCCGAGGGGCAAGAGACCCAGTACTTC
TRBD1 | NA | TRBJ2-6 | TRBV29-1 | CSVAGTGVGANVLTF | TGCAGCGTTGCGGGGACAGGGGTCGGGGCCAACGTCCTGACTTTC
NA | NA | TRBJ2-7 | TRBV7-6 | CASSLAQVGGDEQYF | TGTGCCAGCAGCTTAGCGCAGGTGGGAGGCGACGAGCAGTACTTC
TRBD2 | NA | TRBJ2-7 | TRBV18 | CASSPGTSFTYEQYF | TGTGCCAGCTCACCAGGGACTAGTTTTACCTACGAGCAGTACTTC
NA | NA | TRBJ2-7 | TRBV18 | CASSPMTDYEQYF | TGTGCCAGCTCACCCATGACAGATTACGAGCAGTACTTC
TRBD1 | few | TRBJ1-4 | TRBV5-1 | CASSWNPTGGGGKLFF | TGCGCCAGCAGCTGGAATCCTACAGGGGGCGGTGGGAAACTGTTTTTT
TRBD2 | NA | TRBJ2-3 | TRBV29-1 | CSVEMMWGLASTDTQYF | TGCAGCGTTGAGATGATGTGGGGACTAGCGAGCACAGATACGCAGTATTTT
TRBD2 | NA | TRBJ2-1 | TRBV5-6 | CASSLAGLAGEEQFF | TGTGCCAGCAGCTTGGCAGGACTAGCGGGAGAAGAGCAGTTCTTC
TRBD1 | NA | TRBJ2-2 | TRBV16 | CASSRAGGTMNTGELFF | TGTGCCAGCAGCCGGGCAGGGGGAACTATGAACACCGGGGAGCTGTTTTTT
TRBD1 | NA | TRBJ1-4 | TRBV5-5 | CASSLEGTGKEKLFF | TGTGCCAGCAGCTTAGAAGGGACAGGGAAAGAAAAACTGTTTTTT
NA | NA | TRBJ2-7 | TRBV6-1 | CASSAEYEQYF | TGTGCCAGCAGTGCGGAATACGAGCAGTACTTC
NA | NA | TRBJ2-1 | TRBV5-1 | CASSLAAGAANEQFF | TGCGCCAGCAGCTTGGCCGCAGGGGCGGCGAATGAGCAGTTCTTC
NA | NA | TRBJ1-5 | TRBV6-1 | CASSEALNQPQHF | TGTGCCAGCAGTGAAGCTCTCAATCAGCCCCAGCATTTT
NA | many | TRBJ2-7 | TRBV28 | CASSFRRQVYEQYF | TGTGCCAGCAGTTTTCGGCGACAGGTCTACGAGCAGTACTTC
TRBD2 | NA | TRBJ2-4 | TRBV7-2 | CASSVYWTSGSGAKNIQYF | TGTGCCAGCAGCGTTTACTGGACTAGCGGGAGTGGAGCCAAAAACATTCAGTACTTC
NA | few | TRBJ2-5 | TRBV7-7 | CASSLDEGGLTAQYF | TGTGCTAGCAGCTTAGACGAGGGTGGCCTCACGGCCCAGTACTTC
NA | NA | TRBJ2-5 | TRBV5-5 | CASSPGVTETQYF | TGTGCCAGCAGCCCAGGGGTGACGGAGACCCAGTACTTC
NA | NA | TRBJ1-1 | TRBV6-1 | CASSLRGWNTEAFF | TGTGCCAGCAGTCTTAGGGGGTGGAACACTGAAGCTTTCTTT
NA | NA | TRBJ1-1 | TRBV6-1 | CASGNTEAFF | TGTGCCAGCGGAAACACTGAAGCTTTCTTT
TRBD1 | NA | TRBJ1-6 | TRBV5-1 | CASSGGTGDSPLHF | TGCGCCAGCAGCGGTGGGACAGGGGATTCACCCCTCCACTTT
NA | NA | TRBJ1-4 | TRBV25-1 | CASSESGVREVEKLFF | TGTGCCAGCAGTGAATCCGGAGTGAGGGAGGTGGAAAAACTGTTTTTT